These 27 T cell receptor beta chains were sequenced from one sample in a study of radiation and T cells in renal cell carcinoma. Assay used: immunoSEQ multiplex PCR; TCRdb lists only in-frame clones, some missing. The sample gives about 83,000 clones, approximately 87% of which show up once; under 2.5% is in the top ten. Sample time point: blood 4 weeks post-SBRT, at nephrectomy. Treatment described: 15 Gy SBRT to primary tumor, nephrectomy 4 weeks later. Here the sequenced sample was blood, taken from a patient whose treatment included radiotherapy and nephrectomy. These TCRs come from a woman aged 60-75 years with renal cell carcinoma.

This clone was seen a few times. The J gene is TRBJ1-1, the V gene TRBV27, with TRBD1 identical over 7 bases. The germline V gene encodes CDR1 MNHEY and CDR2 SMNVEV (reference sequence). V was pared by 6 bases and J by 0 bases, with 7 bases of the junction left unmatched. The CDR3 has 15 residues. For the CDR3, the DNA is TGTGCCAGCAGGATTACAGGGGATTTGAACACTGAAGCTTTCTTT. This codes for CASRITGDLNTEAFF.

This clone has just one count. Here the CDR3 reads CASSSSSPNYGYTF. The CDR3 DNA reads as TGTGCCAGCAGTTCCTCTTCCCCTAACTATGGCTACACCTTC. The chain links TRBV6-6 to TRBJ1-2; no clear D gene. V dropped 4 bases and J dropped 0 bases, with 9 bases sitting between them. CDR3 length equals 14 residues. CDR1 and CDR2 (germline): MNHNY, SVGAGI (reference sequence).

The chain joins TRBV7-2 to TRBJ1-4; D ambiguous. This CDR3 has 14 amino acids. V lost 5 bases and J lost 0, with 7 bases in between. Germline V CDR1 and CDR2: SGHTA, FQGNSA. The CDR3 spells CASSLQPTNEKLFF. CDR3 bases: TGTGCCAGCAGCCTACAGCCAACTAATGAAAAACTGTTTTTT.

The J gene is TRBJ2-1, the V gene TRBV4-1; 11 nucleotides agree with TRBD2. The CDR3 is made up of 17 amino acids. Looked up from germline, CDR1 is MGHRA and CDR2 is YSYEKL. Losses at the gene ends were 2 bases for V and 4 bases for J; bases not matched to a gene: 7. The CDR3 is CASSQSPTSGAYNEQFF. In nucleotides, the CDR3 is TGCGCCAGCAGCCAAAGTCCGACTAGCGGGGCTTACAATGAGCAGTTCTTC.

The chain combines TRBV7-9 with TRBJ2-7, with 12 bases lining up with TRBD2. V shed 5 bases and J 2 bases; nucleotides not matched to a gene: 7. Germline CDR1 is SEHNR and CDR2 is FQNEAQ (reference sequence). The CDR3 is 16 residues long. CDR3 in amino acids: CASSPTTSGGAYEQYF. In DNA form, the CDR3 reads TGTGCCAGCAGCCCGACGACTAGCGGGGGAGCCTACGAGCAGTACTTC.

This clone was found a few times. The rearrangement links TRBV12-5 to TRBJ1-1, with D possibly TRBD1 on 5 matching bases. Germline CDR1 is LGHNT and CDR2 is FRNRAP. The CDR3 consists of 13 residues. With 7 bases removed from V and 11 bases from J, the gap between germline ends came to 20 bases. The CDR3 reads CASAPPLGPVAFF. DNA for the CDR3: TGTGCTAGTGCCCCGCCCCTGGGACCGGTGGCTTTCTTT.

This chain uses TRBV6-5 with TRBJ1-6; D is unclear. Germline CDR1 and CDR2: MNHEY and SVGAGI. Trimming removed 5 bases at V and 13 bases at J, with 9 bases between. The CDR3 loop spans 11 amino acids. CDR3 region: CASSHLGPLHF. CDR3 DNA: TGTGCCAGCAGTCACCTGGGGCCCCTCCACTTT.

The table lists this clone with a few counts. V and J are TRBV5-1 and TRBJ2-7; the match to TRBD1 covers 8 bases. Germline V CDR1 and CDR2: SGHRS, YFSETQ. The CDR3 is 16 residues long. Losses at the gene ends were 4 bases for V and 5 bases for J; bases not matched to a gene: 14. The CDR3 DNA reads as TGCGCCAGCAGCACCGTAAAGCCCGACAGGGGCCACGAGCAGTACTTC. It specifies CASSTVKPDRGHEQYF.

The V call is TRBV7-3, the J call TRBJ2-6; no firm D call. The germline V and J ends were trimmed by 5 bases and 0 bases, with 5 bases remaining between them. CDR3 length: 14 amino acids. Germline CDR1 and CDR2: SGHTA and FQGTGA. As DNA, the CDR3 is TGTGCCAGCAGCCCAAGCTCTGGGGCCAACGTCCTGACTTTC. Translation gives CASSPSSGANVLTF.

This clone was seen more than once but under ten times. The CDR3 loop reads CASSSLLGQPQHF. The CDR3 bases are TGTGCCAGCAGCTCCCTTCTCGGTCAGCCCCAGCATTTT. The chain combines TRBV7-2 with TRBJ1-5; unclear D gene. Germline CDR1 is SGHTA and CDR2 is FQGNSA. Trimming cost V 4 bases and J 6 bases, with 10 bases left between them. This CDR3 has 13 amino acids.

The chain is built from TRBV6-1 and TRBJ2-7; D gene unclear. The CDR3 has 13 residues. V was shortened by 7 bases and J by 2 bases, with 12 bases between the two germline ends. Germline V CDR1 and CDR2: MNHNS, SASEGT. CDR3: CASTNLPAYEQYF. The CDR3 nucleotides read TGTGCCAGCACTAACCTTCCGGCCTACGAGCAGTACTTC.

The gene calls are TRBV7-2 and TRBJ1-5; D gene ambiguous. Trimming shortened V by 5 bases and J by 9 bases, and 14 bases separated the two germline ends. This CDR3 contains 13 residues. Germline values: CDR1 SGHTA, CDR2 FQGNSA. The CDR3 sequence: CASSIGVAGPQHF. The CDR3 bases are TGTGCCAGCAGCATCGGAGTGGCCGGGCCCCAGCATTTT.

The chain carries TRBV5-4 and TRBJ1-2; 8 bases match TRBD1. Germline-derived CDR1 and CDR2 are SGHNT and YYREEE (reference sequence). Trimming at V came to 3 bases and at J to 7 bases, leaving 11 bases not matched to a gene. This CDR3 has 15 residues. CDR3 region: CASSSDLPQGAGYTF. CDR3 bases: TGTGCCAGCAGCTCGGACCTACCCCAGGGGGCTGGCTACACCTTC. Together with reference TRBV5-4 and TRBJ1-2, the CDR3 gives the full variable domain: ETGVTQSPTHLIKTRGQQVTLRCSSQSGHNTVSWYQQALGQGPQFIFQYYREEENGRGNFPPRFSGLQFPNYSSELNVNALELDDSALYLCASSSDLPQGAGYTFGSGTRLTVV.

This chain connects TRBV6-6 to TRBJ2-5; D is unresolved. Germline assignment: CDR1 MNHNY and CDR2 SVGAGI (reference sequence). V dropped 8 bases and J dropped 1 base, with 8 bases sitting between them. The CDR3 runs 12 residues. The CDR3 reads CASGETQETQYF. The CDR3 DNA reads TGTGCCAGCGGAGAGACCCAAGAGACCCAGTACTTC.

This clone was seen once. The chain combines TRBV6-6 with TRBJ2-1; the match to TRBD1 covers 7 bases. The germline V gene has CDR1 MNHNY and CDR2 SVGAGI (reference sequence). The CDR3 runs to 14 residues. J lost 6 bases, V lost 5 bases, and 7 bases had no gene match. The CDR3 DNA reads TGTGCCAGCAGTCCACCGACAGGGCGCAATGAGCAGTTCTTC. As protein: CASSPPTGRNEQFF.

This clone has only a few counts. The V call is TRBV10-3, the J call TRBJ2-7; D perhaps matches TRBD1 (6 bases). CDR3 length equals 15 residues. CDR1 is ENHRY, CDR2 SYGVKD, per germline. Trimming left V 2 bases short and J 3 bases short, with 14 bases between. DNA for the CDR3: TGTGCCATCAGTGAGATTGACAGGTTAATCTACGAGCAGTACTTC. Translation: CAISEIDRLIYEQYF.

The V gene is TRBV29-1, the J gene TRBJ1-1, with TRBD1 matching over 10 bases. V dropped 7 bases and J dropped 3; count of bases not matched to a gene: 5. The CDR3 spans 13 residues. In germline, CDR1 is SQVTM, CDR2 ANQGSEA. CDR3 nucleotide sequence: TGCAGCGGGGACAGGGGACAGGACACTGAAGCTTTCTTT. The encoded protein is CSGDRGQDTEAFF.

The chain has TRBV5-4 and TRBJ2-3, with 9 positions matching TRBD1. CDR1 SGHNT and CDR2 YYREEE come from the germline V gene (reference sequence). This CDR3 comprises 14 residues. After removal of 1 base from V and 4 bases from J, the junction contained 1 base not matched to a gene. This CDR3 reads CASSLRQGADTQYF. The CDR3 DNA is TGTGCCAGCAGCTTGCGACAGGGGGCAGATACGCAGTATTTT. The whole variable domain, filled in from reference TRBV5-4 and TRBJ2-3, reads ETGVTQSPTHLIKTRGQQVTLRCSSQSGHNTVSWYQQALGQGPQFIFQYYREEENGRGNFPPRFSGLQFPNYSSELNVNALELDDSALYLCASSLRQGADTQYFGPGTRLTVL.

V gene TRBV12-1 combines with J gene TRBJ2-5; the table gives TRBD2 as D, unverified against the DNA. TRBV12-1 is flagged as a pseudogene. The CDR3 consists of 20 residues. The CDR3 bases are TGTGCCAGCAGCTTCCGTCCGGGGGGACTGGGGTGGCGGGAGTTGGTGACCCAGTACTTC. Translation gives CASSFRPGGLGWRELVTQYF.

A note on this clone: At one end the junction does not follow the germline gene, possibly because of a read error. This rearrangement joins TRBV6-5 to TRBJ1-6; no firm D call. The CDR3 contains 13 residues. The V gene's germline CDR1 is MNHEY and CDR2 SVGAGI. Here the CDR3 DNA reads TGTGCCAGCAGATACTCCTATAATTCACCCCTCCACTTT. Amino acid sequence: CASRYSYNSPLHF.

The chain uses TRBV5-1 and TRBJ2-2, with 8 bases lining up with TRBD1. Trimming took 4 bases from V and 4 from J; bases not matched to a gene: 6. Germline values: CDR1 SGHRS, CDR2 YFSETQ. CDR3 length equals 15 residues. The CDR3 DNA reads as TGCGCCAGCAGCGTGGACAGGGTCGGCACCGGGGAGCTGTTTTTT. It yields the protein CASSVDRVGTGELFF.

The CDR3 sequence: CASSNYAGANVLTF. In nucleotides, the CDR3 is TGTGCCAGTAGCAATTATGCAGGGGCCAACGTCCTGACTTTC. The genes are TRBV19 and TRBJ2-6; the D is unclear. The CDR3 runs to 14 residues. V was cut by 6 bases and J by 4 bases, with 10 bases left in between. Germline CDR1 and CDR2: LNHDA and SQIVND (reference sequence).

The chain uses TRBV30 and TRBJ1-5, with a weak D call TRBD1 (5 bases). V gave up 0 bases and J gave up 6 bases, with 18 bases separating them. The length of the CDR3 is 16 residues. The germline V gene encodes CDR1 GTSNPN and CDR2 SVGIG (reference sequence). The CDR3 coding sequence is TGTGCCTGGAGTGTAGGCAGGGCCGGAGCCGGTCAGCCCCAGCATTTT. Translation: CAWSVGRAGAGQPQHF.

The rearrangement links TRBV5-5 to TRBJ2-2; D is uncertain. CDR1 and CDR2 from the germline V gene are SGHKS and YYEKEE (reference sequence). The V gene lost 4 bases and the J gene lost 8 bases, with 9 bases spanning the gap. This CDR3 contains 12 residues. This CDR3 is CASSPPVGELFF. The CDR3 DNA follows: TGTGCCAGCAGCCCGCCGGTAGGGGAGCTGTTTTTT.

The V and J genes are TRBV29-1 and TRBJ1-1, with a tentative D call TRBD1 (5 bases). Germline V gene sequence: CDR1 SQVTM, CDR2 ANQGSEA. CDR3 size: 13 residues. The V end lost 2 bases, the J end lost 7 bases, and 14 bases lay between the germline ends. CDR3 loop: CSVERDRDDEAFF. The CDR3 region has the DNA TGCAGCGTTGAAAGGGACCGGGATGATGAAGCTTTCTTT.

V usage is TRBV6-1 and J usage is TRBJ1-1; no firm D call. CDR3 length: 14 amino acids. V was cut by 1 base and J by 3 bases, with 9 bases left in between. Germline CDR1 MNHNS, CDR2 SASEGT. CDR3 DNA sequence: TGTGCCAGCAGTGAAGTTTGGGGTTACACTGAAGCTTTCTTT. Residues: CASSEVWGYTEAFF.

The gene calls are TRBV6-1 and TRBJ1-4, with D tentatively TRBD1 (5 bases). V gave up 2 bases and J gave up 5 bases, with 9 bases separating them. The length of the CDR3 is 14 residues. In germline, CDR1 is MNHNS, CDR2 SASEGT. CDR3 sequence (DNA): TGTGCCAGCAGTGAAATGACAGCAAATGAAAAACTGTTTTTT. It specifies CASSEMTANEKLFF.